These 2 T cell receptor beta chains were sequenced from one sample in a study of T cell responses to AZD1222 COVID-19 vaccine. Assay used: immunoSEQ multiplex PCR; TCRdb lists only in-frame clones, some missing. The data contain 150,000 to 200,000 clones, over 75% of them seen just once; the ten biggest clones take up 6.9%. Sequenced material: peripheral blood, taken on day 0 of AZD1222 vaccination. The receptors were sampled from an adult in good health.

In its sample, this clone was seen once. This chain links TRBV5-4 with TRBJ1-1, with D possibly TRBD1 on 5 matching bases. In germline, CDR1 is SGHNT, CDR2 YYREEE (reference sequence). V lost 4 bases, J lost 4 bases, and 11 bases lay in between. This CDR3 spans 13 amino acids. The CDR3 reads CASSATGGTEAFF. CDR3 nucleotides: TGTGCCAGCAGCGCCACAGGTGGCACTGAAGCTTTCTTT. The complete variable domain, with remaining parts taken from reference TRBV5-4 and TRBJ1-1, reads ETGVTQSPTHLIKTRGQQVTLRCSSQSGHNTVSWYQQALGQGPQFIFQYYREEENGRGNFPPRFSGLQFPNYSSELNVNALELDDSALYLCASSATGGTEAFFGQGTRLTVV.

CDR3 sequence reads: CASSPMGSTEAFF. CDR3 sequence (DNA): TGTGCCAGCAGCCCCATGGGTAGCACTGAAGCTTTCTTT. This chain joins TRBV6-2 or TRBV6-3 and TRBJ1-1, with no clear D. The germline gives CDR1 MNHEY, CDR2 SVGEGT. This CDR3 comprises 13 residues. V lost 6 bases, J lost 4 bases, and 12 bases lay in between.